The text below deals with one T cell receptor beta chain. What it binds is unknown. Regarding time point: sample taken at primary tumor resection. Whole RNA came from tumor, nontumor lung or frozen PBMC and was sequenced without being sorted. There were 70 to 80 donors, all of them untreated patients with early-stage non-small cell lung cancer. The data stem from a study of spatial heterogeneity in lung cancer. The overall study: Alpha-chain sequences were consistently detected less often than beta-chain sequences. Notes on the study in general: Blood contained ubiquitous expanded tumor TCRs more at resection than at follow-up.

Unique molecular identifiers tagged every individual TCR cDNA molecule. Each CDR3 protein is one row after TCRdb ran MiXCR on the 5' RACE reads. The sample carries tens of thousands of distinct CDR3 sequences, 12% to 15% recorded once. The source material was PBMCs, sampled at surgery. The TCR originated in a male donor with early-stage non-small cell lung cancer.

The CDR3 here is CASSPGTFYEQYF. In DNA, the CDR3 is TGTGCCAGCAGTCCCGGGACCTTCTACGAGCAGTACTTC. The V call is TRBV6-5, the J call TRBJ2-7; D tentatively fits TRBD1 or TRBD2 (5 bases each). Trimming left V 5 bases short and J 3 bases short, with 11 bases between. From germline, CDR1 is MNHEY and CDR2 SVGAGI. CDR3 length: 13 residues.